Only a few counts were recorded for the clone carrying this T cell receptor beta chain. Its antigen is still unknown. Measured with immunoSEQ multiplex PCR; TCRdb has only the in-frame clones, and not every one. The data hold around 36,000 clones, with approximately 72% observed a single time. CDR3 size: 13 residues. V dropped 7 bases and J dropped 16 bases, with 20 bases sitting between them. CDR1 is SGHAT and CDR2 is FQNNGV in the germline V gene. The sample originates from a study of monozygotic twins with cystic fibrosis. For the study at large: Library input was around 3.2 micrograms of fragmented DNA, with approximately 14 PCR cycles.

General observations from the study: Nucleotide-identical clonotype sharing was significantly higher within monozygotic CF twin pairs than between unrelated CF individuals. Median Simpson clonality of approximately 0.0091 suggested naive T cells predominated.

The sequencing sample was made of blood. The source is a girl aged 5 to 17 with cystic fibrosis. The chain is built from TRBV11-2 and TRBJ2-6; perhaps TRBD2 as D (5 bases). The DNA of the CDR3 is TGTGCCAGCACCTCGATAAAGGATCGGGGTCTGACTTTC. Translated: CASTSIKDRGLTF. Supplemented by reference TRBV11-2 and TRBJ2-6, the full variable domain reads EAGVAQSPRYKIIEKRQSVAFWCNPISGHATLYWYQQILGQGPKLLIQFQNNGVVDDSQLPKDRFSAERLKGVDSTLKIQPAKLEDSAVYLCASTSIKDRGLTFGAGSRLTVL.